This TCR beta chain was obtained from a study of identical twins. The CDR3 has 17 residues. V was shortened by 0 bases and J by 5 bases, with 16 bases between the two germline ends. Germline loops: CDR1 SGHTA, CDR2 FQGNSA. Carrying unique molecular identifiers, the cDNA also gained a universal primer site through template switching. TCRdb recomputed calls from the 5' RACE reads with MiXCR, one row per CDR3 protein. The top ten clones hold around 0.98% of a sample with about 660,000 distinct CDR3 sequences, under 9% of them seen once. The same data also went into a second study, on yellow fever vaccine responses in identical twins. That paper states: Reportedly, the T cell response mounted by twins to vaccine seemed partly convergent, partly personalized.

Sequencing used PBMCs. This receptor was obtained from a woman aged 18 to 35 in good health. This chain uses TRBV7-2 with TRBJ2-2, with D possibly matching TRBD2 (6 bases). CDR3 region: CASSLAPGLRITGELFF. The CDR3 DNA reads TGTGCCAGCAGCTTAGCGCCGGGACTCCGAATAACCGGGGAGCTGTTTTTT.